This TCR beta chain was retrieved from a study of cytomegalovirus exposure and HLA in healthy donors. Findings and caveats of the study: HLA allele associations emerged for about 16,000 TCR beta sequences in a later analysis, at 0.05 false discovery rate. The listing of 150 to 200 TCR beta chains classed them as cytomegalovirus-associated.

Trimming pared 0 bases from V and 2 bases from J, leaving 8 bases between. CDR1 and CDR2 from the germline V gene are GTSNPN and SVGIG (reference sequence). This CDR3 spans 14 amino acids. The study ran its PCR with 60 Vbeta and 13 Jbeta primers. Sequenced by immunoSEQ multiplex PCR; TCRdb stores in-frame clones only, minus some. Of 210,000 or so clones listed, around four fifths are singletons. Regarding this clone: The antigen is undetermined.

The sequence came from a middle-aged woman in good health and CMV-seronegative. The sample was PBMCs. This chain connects TRBV30 to TRBJ2-1; D not certain. Here the CDR3 DNA reads TGTGCCTGGAGTGTACAGAATGCCTACAATGAGCAGTTCTTC. Protein product: CAWSVQNAYNEQFF.